Only a few counts were recorded for the clone carrying this T cell receptor beta chain. A single record per CDR3 protein comes from TCRdb applying MiXCR to the 5' RACE reads. The sample has approximately 37,000 distinct CDR3 sequences; 15% to 20% are singletons. The length of the CDR3 is 12 residues. Trimming removed 5 bases at V and 5 bases at J, with 9 bases between. The chain joins TRBV12-3 or TRBV12-4 to TRBJ1-2; tentatively, D is TRBD1 (5 bases). The material sequenced was naive CD4+ T cells sorted from a lymph node. Noted subset: naive CD4+ T cells, CD4+CD45RA+CD25-. The clonotype was recovered from a female donor with breast cancer. CDR3 protein: CASSGDAYGYTF. The DNA for the CDR3 is TGTGCCAGCAGTGGGGACGCGTATGGCTACACCTTC.